The 4 T cell receptor beta chains in this list originate from one sample, sequenced in a study of T cell responses to AZD1222 COVID-19 vaccine. TCRdb's copy holds only in-frame clones and misses some; the assay was immunoSEQ multiplex PCR. The repertoire has some 150,000 clones, around 84% of them found once; the top ten carry approximately 5%. Sequencing used peripheral blood, obtained 28 days after the second AZD1222 dose. The receptor set was obtained from an adult who received the AZD1222 COVID-19 vaccine.

The chain couples TRBV28 to TRBJ2-2; 8 bases map to TRBD1. J lost 3 bases, V lost 5 bases, and 11 bases had no gene match. The length of the CDR3 is 17 residues. The germline V gene has CDR1 MDHEN and CDR2 SYDVKM. The CDR3 is CASSPPGAGGDTGELFF. In DNA, the CDR3 is TGTGCCAGCAGTCCCCCCGGGGCAGGGGGCGACACCGGGGAGCTGTTTTTT.

V and J are TRBV7-9 and TRBJ2-1, with a possible D match to TRBD1 (5 bases). This CDR3 spans 14 amino acids. The germline V and J ends were trimmed by 7 bases and 0 bases, with 10 bases remaining between them. Germline V gene sequence: CDR1 SEHNR, CDR2 FQNEAQ (reference sequence). The CDR3 sequence: CASNPRDSYNEQFF. For the CDR3, the DNA is TGTGCCAGCAACCCCAGGGACTCCTACAATGAGCAGTTCTTC.

J is TRBJ2-1 and V is TRBV3-1 (or the pseudogene TRBV3-2); no reliable D call. Germline assignment: CDR1 LGHDT and CDR2 YNNKEL (reference sequence). CDR3 length equals 14 residues. V lost 0 bases and J 6 bases, leaving 9 bases between the germline ends. CDR3 coding DNA: TGTGCCAGCAGCCAAGAGGCACATCTCAATGAGCAGTTCTTC. It codes for CASSQEAHLNEQFF.

The rearrangement joins TRBV20-1 to TRBJ2-7; the D gene is possibly TRBD1 (5 bases). Germline V gene sequence: CDR1 DFQATT, CDR2 SNEGSKA (reference sequence). The CDR3 consists of 11 residues. The CDR3 loop reads CSQGIPYEQYF. CDR3 nucleotides: TGCAGCCAGGGTATCCCCTACGAGCAGTACTTC.